The clone carrying this T cell receptor (beta chain) was observed once. Its antigen is not known. This record comes from a study of T-cell memory formation after mild COVID-19. Study details: Largely, the TCR clusters proved donor specific.

There are 12 residues in the CDR3. Germline V gives CDR1 LGHDT, CDR2 YNNKEL (reference sequence). Trimming stripped 4 bases from V and 0 bases from J, with 4 bases between. Study outcomes and limitations: For second-wave clones that peaked at day 37, SARS-CoV-2 specificity went unverified. There was a balanced CD4/CD8 profile in clones contracting day 15 to 85, and later expanders leaned CD4+.

TCR alpha and TCR beta cDNA libraries carrying sample barcodes and UMIs came from 5'RACE with constant-segment primers. TCRdb reprocessed the 5' RACE reads via MiXCR and lists one record per CDR3 protein. The table lists over 300,000 distinct CDR3 sequences, 20% of them singletons. Sequenced material: PBMCs or a T cell subset sorted from them (not recorded which). V gene TRBV3-1 combines with J gene TRBJ2-7; D not certain. The TCR was taken from a man younger than 35 who had mild COVID-19 (a few samples of this study predate the infection). Cell type and time point are not known. CDR3 nucleotide sequence: TGTGCCAGCAGCCGGCACTCCTACGAGCAGTACTTC. Residues: CASSRHSYEQYF.